This TCR beta chain was recorded in a study of T cell responses to AZD1222 COVID-19 vaccine. Findings of the study overall: Every sample of the repertoires postdated the peak T cell response.

Details on this clone: The antigen is unknown.

Produced via immunoSEQ multiplex PCR; TCRdb's table is partial and in-frame only. In the table there are roughly 100,000 clones, approximately 90% of which are singletons. The CDR3 contains 14 residues. Per the germline V gene, CDR1 is KGHSH and CDR2 is LQKENI. Trimming at V came to 3 bases and at J to 12 bases, leaving 13 bases not matched to a gene. The chain employs TRBV18 and TRBJ1-2; 7 positions match TRBD1. The source was peripheral blood, collected on day 0 of AZD1222 vaccination. This TCR was recovered from an adult in good health. The CDR3, as DNA: TGTGCCAGCTCACCTCGGGACAGCCGTTGGTCCGACACCTTC. This translates into CASSPRDSRWSDTF.